These 10 T cell receptor beta chains originate from one sample sequenced in a study of blood T cell repertoires in COVID-19 (TCRdb year 2020). The method was the immunoSEQ multiplex PCR assay. The clones in this table, taken by TCRdb from immuneACCESS, are in-frame only. Not every clone is retained; where verified, under half of the shortfall comes from an unresolved V gene, and the cause of the rest is unknown. This sample gives under 300,000 clones in total; around 83% of them show up just once. The leading ten clones occupy 1.4% of the sample. Sequencing input: peripheral blood. These receptors all stem from a woman in her thirties or forties who had recovered from COVID-19.

A word on this clone: The sample carries other DNA sequences with the same CDR3. V usage is TRBV2 and J usage is TRBJ1-5; 7 bases fit TRBD1. J lost 2 bases, V lost 6 bases, and 1 base had no gene match. The CDR3 is 13 residues long. CDR1 and CDR2 from the germline V gene are SNHLY and FYNNEI. CDR3 region: CASRGQGNQPQHF. DNA for the CDR3: TGTGCCAGCAGAGGACAGGGCAATCAGCCCCAGCATTTT.

The J gene is TRBJ2-7, the V gene TRBV6-2 or TRBV6-3, with 7 bases matching TRBD2. V lost 5 bases and J lost 0; bases outside the gene matches: 16. The CDR3 extends over 18 amino acids. Per the germline V gene, CDR1 is MNHEY and CDR2 is SVGEGT. This CDR3 reads CASSRPSRGGKSSYEQYF. CDR3 in DNA: TGTGCCAGCAGTAGACCCAGTCGCGGGGGAAAGAGCTCCTACGAGCAGTACTTC.

This clone was picked up one time. The chain combines TRBV5-7 with TRBJ2-5; D might be TRBD1 (5 bases). TRBV5-7 is reported as an ORF; its role is uncertain. V lost 2 bases, J lost 6 bases, and 17 bases lay in between. The CDR3 length is 15 residues. For the CDR3, the DNA is TGTGCCAGCAGCTTTGGACACCTTGGTCGTAAGACCCAGTACTTC. Translating it yields CASSFGHLGRKTQYF.

CDR3 sequence (DNA): TGTGCCAGCAGTTTTTCCCCAGGGAATAATTCACCCCTCCACTTT. It yields the protein CASSFSPGNNSPLHF. The rearrangement uses TRBV27 and TRBJ1-6, with D possibly being TRBD1 (5 bases). This CDR3 region has 15 residues. V was trimmed by 3 bases and J by 5 bases, leaving 11 bases between them. Per the germline V gene, CDR1 is MNHEY and CDR2 is SMNVEV (reference sequence).

The rearrangement joins TRBV19 to TRBJ2-7; 7 nucleotides align to TRBD1. The J segment lost 3 bases and the V segment lost 6 bases, leaving 2 bases of the junction unmatched. Germline V gene lookup returns CDR1 LNHDA and CDR2 SQIVND (reference sequence). The CDR3 loop spans 12 amino acids. CDR3: CASRRQGYEQYF. The CDR3 nucleotides read TGTGCCAGTAGGAGACAGGGCTACGAGCAGTACTTC.

The chain uses TRBV6-5 and TRBJ1-2; no clear D gene. Germline lookup yields CDR1 MNHEY and CDR2 SVGAGI. V dropped 0 bases and J dropped 2 bases, with 13 bases sitting between them. The CDR3 is made up of 16 amino acids. The CDR3 sequence: CASSYSLEGGNYGYTF. The CDR3 region has the DNA TGTGCCAGCAGTTACTCGTTGGAGGGTGGGAACTATGGCTACACCTTC.

The J gene is TRBJ2-5, the V gene TRBV19, with TRBD1 matching over 10 bases. There are 16 residues in the CDR3. Trimming cost V 5 bases and J 5 bases; bases outside gene matches: 11. In germline, CDR1 is LNHDA, CDR2 SQIVND (reference sequence). CDR3 nucleotide sequence: TGTGCCAGTAGTGTTGACCGGGACAGGGGACGGGAGACCCAGTACTTC. This codes for CASSVDRDRGRETQYF.

The chain employs TRBV4-3 and TRBJ1-1; tentative D call: TRBD1 (5 bases). V lost 0 bases and J 4 bases, leaving 12 bases between the germline ends. CDR1 and CDR2 (germline): LGHNA, YSLEER. There are 15 residues in the CDR3. CDR3 amino acids: CASSQDRGSITEAFF. CDR3 nucleotides: TGCGCCAGCAGCCAAGATAGGGGCTCAATCACTGAAGCTTTCTTT.

The genes are TRBV2 and TRBJ1-1; TRBD1 matches 7 bases. Germline V gene data show CDR1 as SNHLY and CDR2 as FYNNEI. Losses at the gene ends were 6 bases for V and 5 bases for J; bases not matched to a gene: 6. The CDR3 totals 13 residues. The CDR3 is CASRLTGKTEAFF. The CDR3 bases are TGTGCCAGCAGGCTGACAGGGAAAACTGAAGCTTTCTTT.

This chain joins TRBV5-4 and TRBJ2-1, with 8 bases aligning to TRBD1. CDR1 SGHNT and CDR2 YYREEE come from the germline V gene (reference sequence). The CDR3 covers 18 residues. With V trimmed by 3 bases and J by 9 bases, 20 bases remained unmatched. The CDR3 region is CASSSQYGQGKNPGEQFF. The DNA of the CDR3 is TGTGCCAGCAGCTCACAGTACGGACAGGGAAAGAACCCGGGTGAGCAGTTCTTC.